The 10 T cell receptor beta chains in this list originate from one sample, sequenced in a study of T cell repertoires in cytomegalovirus infection. TCRdb re-called the reads with MiXCR, one entry per CDR3 protein. The table has 100,000 to 150,000 distinct CDR3 sequences, 8% to 9% seen once. Sequencing input: PBMCs. These receptors came from a human donor in good health (CMV status not recorded). Some clones in this sample may be carry-over from other donors' samples.

This clonotype was detected many times. The chain recombines TRBV7-6 with TRBJ2-3, with TRBD2 matching 8 bases. Germline loops: CDR1 SGHVS, CDR2 FNYEAQ. There are 15 residues in the CDR3. Trimming cost V 5 bases and J 0 bases; bases outside gene matches: 4. The CDR3 DNA reads as TGTGCCAGCAGCCTAACTAGCGGAAGCACAGATACGCAGTATTTT. Translated: CASSLTSGSTDTQYF. The full variable domain, completed using reference TRBV7-6 and TRBJ2-3, is GAGVSQSPRYKVTKRGQDVALRCDPISGHVSLYWYRQALGQGPEFLTYFNYEAQQDKSGLPNDRFSAERPEGSISTLTIQRTEQRDSAMYRCASSLTSGSTDTQYFGPGTRLTVL.

This clonotype was detected ten times or more. The V gene is TRBV28, the J gene TRBJ2-7; D not resolved. The V gene lost 3 bases and the J gene lost 6 bases, with 9 bases spanning the gap. Germline V gives CDR1 MDHEN, CDR2 SYDVKM. The CDR3 sequence is 12 residues long. CDR3 in amino acids: CASSLLLREQYF. DNA for the CDR3: TGTGCCAGCAGTTTGCTCCTGCGCGAGCAGTACTTC.

Regarding this clonotype: Here the CDR3 omits its conserved ending phenylalanine or tryptophan, so a read error is the likely source. The chain joins TRBV12-3 or TRBV12-4 to TRBJ2-7, with D perhaps matching TRBD1 or TRBD2 (6 bases each). CDR3 size: 13 residues. The V end was cut by 0 bases, the J end by 5 bases, with 8 bases between. The CDR3 sequence is CASSLAGGHEQYL. DNA for the CDR3: TGTGCCAGCAGTTTAGCGGGGGGCCACGAGCAGTACTTA.

In this sample, this clonotype turned up many times. The rearrangement links TRBV12-3 or TRBV12-4 to TRBJ1-2; 8 bases fit TRBD1. The V segment lost 5 bases and the J segment 10 bases; nucleotides outside the gene matches: 9. The CDR3 is 13 residues long. In DNA, the CDR3 is TGTGCCAGCAGTCCCGGACAGGGATTTTTCTACACCTTC. This gives the protein CASSPGQGFFYTF.

The chain joins TRBV20-1 to TRBJ1-1; D not resolved. The CDR3 runs to 12 residues. V was clipped by 6 bases and J by 2 bases, with 10 bases between them. CDR1 and CDR2 from the germline V gene are DFQATT and SNEGSKA (reference sequence). CDR3 nucleotides: TGCAGTGCCTCTATACGTAACACTGAAGCTTTCTTT. Translation: CSASIRNTEAFF.

This clonotype was detected only a few times. This chain uses TRBV2 with TRBJ1-3; D is ambiguous. CDR3 length: 14 residues. Trimming stripped 7 bases from V and 1 base from J, with 11 bases between. Germline V lookup: CDR1 SNHLY, CDR2 FYNNEI. For the CDR3, the DNA is TGTGCCAGCATTACGGCGGATTCTGGAAACACCATATATTTT. Its protein is CASITADSGNTIYF.

Turning to this clonotype: One end of the junction varies from germline; a read error may be responsible. The chain employs TRBV7-9 and TRBJ1-3; D unclear. The germline V gene has CDR1 SEHNR and CDR2 FQNEAQ (reference sequence). The CDR3 length is 15 residues. The CDR3 loop is CANSSPIRSGNTIYF. The CDR3 DNA is TGTGCCAACAGCTCCCCCATACGCTCTGGAAACACCATATATTTT.

This chain uses TRBV9 with TRBJ1-1; D unresolved. Deletions cut 0 bases from V and 6 bases from J, with 9 bases between. The CDR3 spans 13 residues. Germline V gene data show CDR1 as SGDLS and CDR2 as YYNGEE. CDR3 sequence reads: CASSVVGMAEAFF. The CDR3 bases are TGTGCCAGCAGCGTAGTAGGAATGGCTGAAGCTTTCTTT.

This clonotype was detected many times. The chain joins TRBV7-2 to TRBJ2-3; D unresolved. Germline CDR1 SGHTA, CDR2 FQGNSA. The CDR3 runs 15 residues. The V and J ends lost 2 bases and 1 base respectively, with 10 bases between them. The CDR3 loop reads CASSLSVSRTDTQYF. The CDR3 DNA reads TGTGCCAGCAGCTTAAGCGTCTCACGCACAGATACGCAGTATTTT.

This clonotype has at least ten counts. The J gene is TRBJ1-2, the V gene TRBV7-2, with D unclear. Trimming took 3 bases from V and 0 from J, leaving 5 bases between them. Germline lookup yields CDR1 SGHTA and CDR2 FQGNSA. The CDR3 covers 13 residues. The CDR3 DNA is TGTGCCAGCAGCTTGGGAGCTAACTATGGCTACACCTTC. This encodes CASSLGANYGYTF. The full variable domain, in which reference TRBV7-2 and TRBJ1-2 provide the parts outside the CDR3, is GAGVSQSPSNKVTEKGKDVELRCDPISGHTALYWYRQSLGQGLEFLIYFQGNSAPDKSGLPSDRFSAERTGGSVSTLTIQRTQQEDSAVYLCASSLGANYGYTFGSGTRLTVV.